This is a list of T cell receptor beta chains from one sample in a study of T cell responses to AZD1222 COVID-19 vaccine. Libraries were prepared by immunoSEQ multiplex PCR; TCRdb keeps only in-frame clonotypes and omits some of them. The profile shows 100,000 to 140,000 clones, nearly 90% of them singletons. The specimen was peripheral blood, collected 28 days after the second AZD1222 dose. These receptor sequences come from an adult who received the AZD1222 COVID-19 vaccine. Both conserved end residues are part of each CDR3. The D gene is left open where the match is weak. Only some rows state a clone size, as once, few, many or a class for expanded clones.

>TRBV24-1|.|TRBD2|TRBJ2-3
CATTTSGGISSTDTQYF
TGTGCCACCACTACTAGCGGGGGCATATCTAGCACAGATACGCAGTATTTT
>TRBV27|.|.|TRBJ1-1
CASSLTAKAITNTEAFF
TGTGCCAGCAGTTTGACCGCGAAAGCAATAACAAACACTGAAGCTTTCTTT
>TRBV15|.|.|TRBJ1-4
CATSSGLSTNEKLFF
TGTGCCACCAGCAGTGGGCTTTCAACTAATGAAAAACTGTTTTTT
>TRBV5-6|.|TRBD2|TRBJ2-7
CASRAGLGLYEQYF
TGTGCCAGCAGGGCGGGACTAGGATTGTACGAGCAGTACTTC
>TRBV4-1|.|TRBD1|TRBJ1-5
CASSPRPGQGNQPQHF
TGCGCCAGCAGCCCACGACCGGGACAGGGGAATCAGCCCCAGCATTTT
>TRBV5-1|once|.|TRBJ1-1
CASSLYLGQGRITALPRGTEAFF
TGCGCCAGCAGCTTGTACCTTGGGCAGGGAAGAATAACGGCTTTGCCCAGGGGCACTGAAGCTTTCTTT
>TRBV19|.|.|TRBJ1-4
CASSIWIGETEKLFF
TGTGCCAGTAGTATATGGATTGGCGAGACTGAAAAACTGTTTTTT
>TRBV3-1/TRBV3-2|.|TRBD1|TRBJ1-6
CASSQVATGGNSPLHF
TGTGCCAGCAGCCAAGTTGCCACAGGGGGTAATTCACCCCTCCACTTT
>TRBV3-1/TRBV3-2|.|TRBD1|TRBJ2-7
CASSQVLGQGTTF
TGTGCCAGCAGCCAAGTACTGGGACAGGGAACGACCTTC
>TRBV6-6|.|.|TRBJ2-5
CASQNSQETQYF
TGTGCCAGCCAAAACAGCCAAGAGACCCAGTACTTC
>TRBV9|.|.|TRBJ2-6
CASSVGGANVLTF
TGTGCCAGCAGCGTAGGTGGGGCCAACGTCCTGACTTTC
>TRBV11-2|.|.|TRBJ2-1
CASSLGSLSYNEQFF
TGTGCCAGCAGCTTAGGTTCACTCTCCTACAATGAGCAGTTCTTC
>TRBV7-9|.|.|TRBJ1-4
CASSFEATNEKLFF
TGTGCCAGCAGCTTTGAGGCGACTAATGAAAAACTGTTTTTT
>TRBV5-1|.|.|TRBJ2-3
CASSLGRGTDTQYF
TGCGCCAGCAGCTTGGGTCGAGGCACAGATACGCAGTATTTT
>TRBV11-2|.|.|TRBJ2-2
CASSSTQGRAGELFF
TGTGCCAGCAGCTCTACACAGGGAAGAGCCGGGGAGCTGTTTTTT
>TRBV30|.|TRBD1|TRBJ2-7
CAWSSGTGWLREQYF
TGTGCCTGGAGCTCCGGGACAGGGTGGTTGAGGGAGCAGTACTTC
>TRBV5-1|.|.|TRBJ2-3
CASSPDRTDTQYF
TGCGCCAGCAGCCCCGACCGCACAGATACGCAGTATTTT
>TRBV28|.|TRBD1|TRBJ1-2
CASSLLAGGGYGYTF
TGTGCCAGCAGTTTACTGGCAGGGGGGGGGTATGGCTACACCTTC
>TRBV4-1|.|TRBD1|TRBJ1-1
CASSPRGGGEVTEAFF
TGCGCCAGCAGCCCCAGGGGAGGGGGCGAGGTCACTGAAGCTTTCTTT
>TRBV5-1|.|TRBD1|TRBJ1-1
CASSFNTGQTMNTEAFF
TGCGCCAGCAGCTTTAATACGGGACAGACCATGAACACTGAAGCTTTCTTT
>TRBV29-1|.|.|TRBJ1-2
CSVVQGNEYGYTF
TGCAGCGTTGTACAGGGAAATGAATATGGCTACACCTTC
>TRBV3-1/TRBV3-2|few|.|TRBJ1-1
CASSQVGGATEAFF
TGTGCCAGCAGCCAAGTTGGGGGCGCGACTGAAGCTTTCTTT
>TRBV7-2|once|.|TRBJ1-3
CASSPDLVGDYTIYF
TGTGCCAGCAGCCCCGACCTCGTGGGGGATTACACCATATATTTT
>TRBV30|.|.|TRBJ1-1
CAWSEVENTEAFF
TGTGCCTGGAGTGAAGTGGAGAACACTGAAGCTTTCTTT
>TRBV7-6|.|.|TRBJ2-1
CASSTRNRRYNEQFF
TGTGCCAGCAGCACGAGAAACCGTCGCTACAATGAGCAGTTCTTC
>TRBV27|.|.|TRBJ1-4
CASSLWFRTGEKLFF
TGTGCCAGCAGTTTATGGTTTCGAACGGGGGAAAAACTGTTTTTT
>TRBV20-1|.|.|TRBJ1-5
CSAIDRLVGNQPQHF
TGCAGTGCTATTGATCGACTAGTAGGCAATCAGCCCCAGCATTTT
>TRBV11-2|.|.|TRBJ1-6
CASSLFGGLDSPLHF
TGTGCCAGCAGCTTATTTGGGGGGTTGGATTCACCCCTCCACTTT
>TRBV5-5|few|TRBD1|TRBJ1-2
CASSLGTGYNYGYTF
TGTGCCAGCAGCTTGGGGACAGGGTATAACTATGGCTACACCTTC
>TRBV5-1|.|.|TRBJ2-2
CASSNSGTNTGELFF
TGCGCCAGCAGTAACAGCGGTACGAACACCGGGGAGCTGTTTTTT
>TRBV7-9|.|.|TRBJ1-2
CASSSSAANYGYTF
TGTGCCAGCAGCTCATCGGCCGCTAACTATGGCTACACCTTC
>TRBV30|.|TRBD1|TRBJ1-1
CAWMTGFRRDTEAFF
TGTGCCTGGATGACAGGGTTCCGCAGGGACACTGAAGCTTTCTTT